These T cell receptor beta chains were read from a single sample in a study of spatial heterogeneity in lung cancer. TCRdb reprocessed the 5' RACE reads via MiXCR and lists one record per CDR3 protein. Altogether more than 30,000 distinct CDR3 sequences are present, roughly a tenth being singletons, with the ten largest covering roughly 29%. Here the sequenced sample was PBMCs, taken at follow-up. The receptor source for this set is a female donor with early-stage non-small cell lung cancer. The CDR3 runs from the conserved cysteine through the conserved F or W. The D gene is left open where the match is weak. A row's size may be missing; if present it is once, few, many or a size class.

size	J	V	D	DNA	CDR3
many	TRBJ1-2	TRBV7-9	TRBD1	TGTGCCAGTAGCTCTGGACAGGGGGACTATGGCTACACCTTC	CASSSGQGDYGYTF
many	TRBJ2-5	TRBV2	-	TGTGCCAGCAGTGAAAGGGGGACGCCCTTAGAAGAGACCCAGTACTTC	CASSERGTPLEETQYF
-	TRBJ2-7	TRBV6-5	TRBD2	TGTGCCACGGGGACTAGCGAGTCCTACGAGCAGTACTTC	CATGTSESYEQYF
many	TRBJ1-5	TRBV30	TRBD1	TGTGCCTGGGACGAGGGGGCCAGTCAGCCCCAGCATTTT	CAWDEGASQPQHF
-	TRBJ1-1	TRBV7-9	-	TGTGCCAGCTCCCAGGGAGGGATGAACACTGAAGCTTTCTTT	CASSQGGMNTEAFF
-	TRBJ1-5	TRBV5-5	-	TGTGCCAGCAGCTTGGGAGGGTCCAATCAGCCCCAGCATTTT	CASSLGGSNQPQHF
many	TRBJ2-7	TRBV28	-	TGTGCCACTCGGAGAGCCCACGAGCAGTACTTC	CATRRAHEQYF
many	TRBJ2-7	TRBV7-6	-	TGTGCCAGCAGCTTAGTACAGGGAGGTATCGAGCAGTACTTC	CASSLVQGGIEQYF
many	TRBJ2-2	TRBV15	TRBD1	TGTGCCACCAGCAGAGATAATACGGACAGGGGCACCGGGGAGCTGTTTTTT	CATSRDNTDRGTGELFF
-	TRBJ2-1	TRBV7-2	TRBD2	TGTGCCAGCAGCCCTACCCGCCGTGGAGCGGGGGGGCGGAATGAGCAGTTCTTC	CASSPTRRGAGGRNEQFF
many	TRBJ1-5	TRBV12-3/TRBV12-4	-	TGTGCCAGCAGCCTGGAACGGGGTAGCAATCAGCCCCAGCATTTT	CASSLERGSNQPQHF
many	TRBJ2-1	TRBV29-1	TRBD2	TGCAGCGTTGTAGGGACTAGCGGATACAATGAGCAGTTCTTC	CSVVGTSGYNEQFF
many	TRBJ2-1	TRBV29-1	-	TGCAGCGTCCCCAGCATCTCCTACAATGAGCAGTTCTTC	CSVPSISYNEQFF
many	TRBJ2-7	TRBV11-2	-	TGTGCCAGCAGCGCCGGACTGATCACCTACGAGCAGTACTTC	CASSAGLITYEQYF
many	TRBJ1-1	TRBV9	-	TGTGCCAGCAGCAATGCCCGGACAGATGAAGCTTTCTTT	CASSNARTDEAFF
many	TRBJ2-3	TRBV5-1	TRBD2	TGCGCCAGCAGCTCCGGACTAGCGGCTTCAGATACGCAGTATTTT	CASSSGLAASDTQYF
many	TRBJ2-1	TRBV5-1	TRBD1	TGCGCCAGCAGCTTGTTTCCGGGACAGGGCGAGTTCTTC	CASSLFPGQGEFF
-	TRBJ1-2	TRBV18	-	TGTGCCAGCTCACACCAGGAGGGGCTTGGCTACACCTTC	CASSHQEGLGYTF
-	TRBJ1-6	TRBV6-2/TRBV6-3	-	TGTGCCAGCACCCCCCCGGTGGCGTCCCTCCACTTT	CASTPPVASLHF
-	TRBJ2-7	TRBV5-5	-	TGTGCCAGCAGCTCGGACAGCGCCGAGCAGTACTTC	CASSSDSAEQYF
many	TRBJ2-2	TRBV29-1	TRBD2	TGCAGCGTTGTACTAGCGGGGGGTTTCTCCACCGGGGAGCTGTTTTTT	CSVVLAGGFSTGELFF
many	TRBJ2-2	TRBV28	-	TGTGCCAGCAGTTTATGGAGAGGCAGGGTAATCACCGGGGAGCTGTTTTTT	CASSLWRGRVITGELFF
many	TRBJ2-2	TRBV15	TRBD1	TGTGCCACCAGCAGAGTCCCCCCCCGACAGGGCCGGACCGGGGAGCTGTTTTTT	CATSRVPPRQGRTGELFF
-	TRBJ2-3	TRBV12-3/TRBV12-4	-	TGTGCCAGCAGTTCGGGGGGCGGTACGCAGTATTTT	CASSSGGGTQYF
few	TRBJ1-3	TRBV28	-	TGTGCCAGCAGTTACCTAAGGGTAGCGGGAAACACCATATATTTT	CASSYLRVAGNTIYF
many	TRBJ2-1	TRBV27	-	TGTGCCAGCACTGGGACTGCTCCTAAGGATGAGCAGTTCTTC	CASTGTAPKDEQFF
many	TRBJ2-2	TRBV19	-	TGTGCCAGTAGTATATCCAGAACCGGGGAGCTGTTTTTT	CASSISRTGELFF
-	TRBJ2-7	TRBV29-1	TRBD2	TGCAGCGTTGCCAGCGGGGGCCACGAGCAGTACTTC	CSVASGGHEQYF
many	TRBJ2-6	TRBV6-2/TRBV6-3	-	TGTGCCAGCAGTTACGGGGACTCTGGGGCCAACGTCCTGACTTTC	CASSYGDSGANVLTF
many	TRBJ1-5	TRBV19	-	TGTGCCAGTAGTAGAGACAACACCCTAAGCAATCAGCCCCAGCATTTT	CASSRDNTLSNQPQHF
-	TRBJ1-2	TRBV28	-	TGTGCCAGCAGTTTAACGGTTAACTATGGCTACACCTTC	CASSLTVNYGYTF
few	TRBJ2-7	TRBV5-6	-	TGTGCCAGCAGCTTCGCAGGCCACTACGAGCAGTACTTC	CASSFAGHYEQYF
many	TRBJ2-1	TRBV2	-	TGTGCCAGCAGTGAATACCAGGGGCCCTACCCTTTCTCCTACAATGAGCAGTTCTTC	CASSEYQGPYPFSYNEQFF
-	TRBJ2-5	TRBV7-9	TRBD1	TGTGCCAGCAGCTCCGGGACAGTAGAAGGGGAGACCCAGTACTTC	CASSSGTVEGETQYF
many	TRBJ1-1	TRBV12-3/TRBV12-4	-	TGTGCCAGCAGTAGAACAACGAACACTGAAGCTTTCTTT	CASSRTTNTEAFF
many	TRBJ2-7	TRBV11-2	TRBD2	TGTGCCAGCAGCTCTACCGCGGGGGGGCCTATTCTCGAGCAGTACTTC	CASSSTAGGPILEQYF
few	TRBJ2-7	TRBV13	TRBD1	TGTGCCAGCAGCGGGGACAGGGGGGACGAGCAGTACTTC	CASSGDRGDEQYF
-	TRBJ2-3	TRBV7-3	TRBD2	TGTGCCAGCAGCCCTATGGGAGGGGCAGATACGCAGTATTTT	CASSPMGGADTQYF
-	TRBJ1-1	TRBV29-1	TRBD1	TGCAGCGTTACTTTGACAGGGGGCCGCACTGAAGCTTTCTTT	CSVTLTGGRTEAFF
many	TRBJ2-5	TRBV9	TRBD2	TGTGCCAGCAGCGTAGGTGGACTAGCGGAAGAGACCCAGTACTTC	CASSVGGLAEETQYF
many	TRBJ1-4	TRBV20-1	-	TGCAGTGCTAGAGGGGAGACAATTGAAAAACTGTTTTTT	CSARGETIEKLFF
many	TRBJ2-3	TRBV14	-	TGTGCCAGCAGCCAAAACGACCTGACAGGAACAGATACGCAGTATTTT	CASSQNDLTGTDTQYF
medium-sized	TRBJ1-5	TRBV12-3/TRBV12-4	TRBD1	TGTGCCAGCAGCATCGGGACAGGGAATCAGCCCCAGCATTTT	CASSIGTGNQPQHF
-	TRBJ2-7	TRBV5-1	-	TGCGCCAGCAGCGAAACAGGGCCCTACGAGCAGTACTTC	CASSETGPYEQYF
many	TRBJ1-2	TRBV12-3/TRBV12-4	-	TGTGCCAGCAGTCAGGGTCTCAGCGGTGGCTACACCTTC	CASSQGLSGGYTF
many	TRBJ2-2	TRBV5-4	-	TGTGCCAGCAGCCCCCGGAACACCGGGGAGCTGTTTTTT	CASSPRNTGELFF
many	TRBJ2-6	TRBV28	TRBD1	TGTGCCAGCAAGACCCCCACAGGGGAGAAGCACTCTGGGGCCAACGTCCTGACTTTC	CASKTPTGEKHSGANVLTF
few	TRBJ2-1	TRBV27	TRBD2	TGTGCCAGCAGTTTATACGGACTAGCTATCTATGAGCAGTTCTTC	CASSLYGLAIYEQFF
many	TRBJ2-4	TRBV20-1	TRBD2	TGCAGTGCTAGAAGCGGGGCTTCAAACATTCAGTACTTC	CSARSGASNIQYF
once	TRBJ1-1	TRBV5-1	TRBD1	TGCGCCAGCAGCCCGACAGGGCACCTGAACACTGAAGCTTTCTTT	CASSPTGHLNTEAFF
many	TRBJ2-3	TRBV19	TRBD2	TGTGCCAGTGGCAGTCGGCGGGGGGCCCGCACAGATACGCAGTATTTT	CASGSRRGARTDTQYF
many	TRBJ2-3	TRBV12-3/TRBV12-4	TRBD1	TGTGCCAGCAGTACCCGGACAGGCCGCACAGATACGCAGTATTTT	CASSTRTGRTDTQYF